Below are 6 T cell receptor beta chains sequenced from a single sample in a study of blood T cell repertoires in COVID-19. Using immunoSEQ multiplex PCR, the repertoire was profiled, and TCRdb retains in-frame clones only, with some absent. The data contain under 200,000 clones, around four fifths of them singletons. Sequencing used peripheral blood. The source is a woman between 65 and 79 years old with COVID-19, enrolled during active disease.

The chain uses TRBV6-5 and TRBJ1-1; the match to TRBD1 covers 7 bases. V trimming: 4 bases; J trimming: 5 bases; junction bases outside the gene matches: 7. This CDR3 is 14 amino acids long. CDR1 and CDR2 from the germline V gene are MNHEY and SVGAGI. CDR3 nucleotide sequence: TGTGCCAGCAGTTGGAGGGGGCGGCGGACTGAAGCTTTCTTT. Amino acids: CASSWRGRRTEAFF.

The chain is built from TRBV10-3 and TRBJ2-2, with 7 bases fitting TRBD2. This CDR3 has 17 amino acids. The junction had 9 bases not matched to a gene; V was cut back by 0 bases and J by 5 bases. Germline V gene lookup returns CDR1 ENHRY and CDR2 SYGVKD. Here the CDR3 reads CAISESASGPRTGELFF. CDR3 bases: TGTGCCATCAGTGAGTCGGCTAGCGGACCGAGGACCGGGGAGCTGTTTTTT.

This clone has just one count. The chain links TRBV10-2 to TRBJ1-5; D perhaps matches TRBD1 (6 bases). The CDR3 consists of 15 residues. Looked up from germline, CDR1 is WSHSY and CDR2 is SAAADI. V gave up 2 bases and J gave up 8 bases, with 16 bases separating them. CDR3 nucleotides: TGCGCCAGCAGTGAGGGGGGACATCCGAAGGAGCCCCAGCATTTT. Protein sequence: CASSEGGHPKEPQHF.

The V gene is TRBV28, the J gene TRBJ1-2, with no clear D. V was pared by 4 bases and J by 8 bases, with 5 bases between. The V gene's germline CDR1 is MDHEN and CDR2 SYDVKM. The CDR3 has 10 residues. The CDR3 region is CASSSLGYTF. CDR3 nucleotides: TGTGCCAGCAGTTCCCTGGGCTACACCTTC.

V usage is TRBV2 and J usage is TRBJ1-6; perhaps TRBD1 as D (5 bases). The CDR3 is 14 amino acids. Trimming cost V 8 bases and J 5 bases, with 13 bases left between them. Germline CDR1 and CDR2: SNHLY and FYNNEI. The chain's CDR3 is CASGGGRDNSPLHF. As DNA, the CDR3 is TGTGCCAGCGGGGGGGGACGGGATAATTCACCCCTCCACTTT. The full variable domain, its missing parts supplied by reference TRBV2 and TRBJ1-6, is EPEVTQTPSHQVTQMGQEVILRCVPISNHLYFYWYRQILGQKVEFLVSFYNNEISEKSEIFDDQFSVERPDGSNFTLKIRSTKLEDSAMYFCASGGGRDNSPLHFGNGTRLTVT.

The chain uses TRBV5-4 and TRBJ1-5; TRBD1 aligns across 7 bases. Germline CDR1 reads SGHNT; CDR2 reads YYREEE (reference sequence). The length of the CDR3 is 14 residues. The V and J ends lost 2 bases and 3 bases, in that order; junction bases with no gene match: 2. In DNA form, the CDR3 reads TGTGCCAGCAGCTTACAGGGGAACAATCAGCCCCAGCATTTT. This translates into CASSLQGNNQPQHF. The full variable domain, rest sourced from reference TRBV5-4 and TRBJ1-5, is ETGVTQSPTHLIKTRGQQVTLRCSSQSGHNTVSWYQQALGQGPQFIFQYYREEENGRGNFPPRFSGLQFPNYSSELNVNALELDDSALYLCASSLQGNNQPQHFGDGTRLSIL.